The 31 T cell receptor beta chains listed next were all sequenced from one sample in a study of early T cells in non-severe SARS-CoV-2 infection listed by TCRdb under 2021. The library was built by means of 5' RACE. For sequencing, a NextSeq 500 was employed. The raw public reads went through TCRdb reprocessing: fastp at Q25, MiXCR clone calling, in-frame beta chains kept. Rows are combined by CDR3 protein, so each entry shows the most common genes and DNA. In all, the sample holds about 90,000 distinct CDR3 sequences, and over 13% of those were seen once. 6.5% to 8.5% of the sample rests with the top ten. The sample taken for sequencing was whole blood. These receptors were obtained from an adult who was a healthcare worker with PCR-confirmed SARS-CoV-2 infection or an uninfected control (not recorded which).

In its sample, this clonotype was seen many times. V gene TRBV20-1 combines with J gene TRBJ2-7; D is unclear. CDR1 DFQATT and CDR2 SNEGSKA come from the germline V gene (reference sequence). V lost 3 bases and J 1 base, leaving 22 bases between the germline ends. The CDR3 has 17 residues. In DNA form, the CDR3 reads TGCAGTGCTAGCAGATTAACTACAGAGCTTTATTCCTACGAGCAGTACTTC. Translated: CSASRLTTELYSYEQYF.

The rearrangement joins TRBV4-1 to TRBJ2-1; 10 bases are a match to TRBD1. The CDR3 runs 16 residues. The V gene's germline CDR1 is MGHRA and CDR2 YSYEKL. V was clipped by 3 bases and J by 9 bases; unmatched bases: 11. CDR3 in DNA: TGCGCCAGCAGCCACACCGGGACAGGGGATGAAGGTGAGCAGTTCTTC. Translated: CASSHTGTGDEGEQFF.

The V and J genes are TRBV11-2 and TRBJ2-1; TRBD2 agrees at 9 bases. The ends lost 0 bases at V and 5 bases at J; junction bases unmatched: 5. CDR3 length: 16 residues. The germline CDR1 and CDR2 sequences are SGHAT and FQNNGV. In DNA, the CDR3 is TGTGCCAGCAGCTTAGACATTAGCGGGGGCCACAATGAGCAGTTCTTC. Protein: CASSLDISGGHNEQFF.

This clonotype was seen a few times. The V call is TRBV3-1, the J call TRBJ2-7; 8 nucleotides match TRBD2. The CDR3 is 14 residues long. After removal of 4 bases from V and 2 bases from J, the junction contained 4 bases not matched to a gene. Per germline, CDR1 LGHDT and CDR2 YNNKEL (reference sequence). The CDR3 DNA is TGTGCCAGCAGCCCCGGGACTAGACCCTACGAGCAGTACTTC. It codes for CASSPGTRPYEQYF.

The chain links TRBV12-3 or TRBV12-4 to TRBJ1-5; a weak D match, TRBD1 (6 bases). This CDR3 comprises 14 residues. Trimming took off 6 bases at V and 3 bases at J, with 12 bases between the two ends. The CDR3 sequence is CASSPGQNNQPQHF. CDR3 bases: TGTGCCAGCAGCCCCGGACAGAACAATCAGCCCCAGCATTTT.

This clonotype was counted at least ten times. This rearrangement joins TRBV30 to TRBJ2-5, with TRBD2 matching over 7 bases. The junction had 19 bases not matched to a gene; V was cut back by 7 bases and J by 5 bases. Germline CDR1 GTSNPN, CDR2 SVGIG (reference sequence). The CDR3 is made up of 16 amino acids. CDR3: CASTPEPPRTRETQYF. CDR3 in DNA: TGTGCCTCGACTCCAGAACCTCCCAGGACTAGGGAGACCCAGTACTTC.

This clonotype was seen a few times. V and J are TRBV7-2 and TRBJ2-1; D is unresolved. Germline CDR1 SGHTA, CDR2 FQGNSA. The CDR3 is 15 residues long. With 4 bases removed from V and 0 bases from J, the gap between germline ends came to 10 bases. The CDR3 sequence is CASSSRRTSYNEQFF. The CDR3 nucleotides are TGTGCCAGCAGCTCACGGCGTACCTCCTACAATGAGCAGTTCTTC.

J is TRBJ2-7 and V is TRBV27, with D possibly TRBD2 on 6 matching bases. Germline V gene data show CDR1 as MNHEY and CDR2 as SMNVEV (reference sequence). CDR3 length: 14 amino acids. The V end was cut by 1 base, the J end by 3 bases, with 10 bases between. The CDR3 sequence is CASSLFGGSYEQYF. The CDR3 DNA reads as TGTGCCAGCAGTTTATTCGGGGGAAGCTACGAGCAGTACTTC.

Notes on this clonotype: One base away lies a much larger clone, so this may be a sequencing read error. For the CDR3, the DNA is TGCACCAGCAGCTTACAGGGTCGTCATGGCTACACCTTC. Translated: CTSSLQGRHGYTF. This chain connects TRBV5-1 to TRBJ1-2, with D perhaps TRBD1 (6 bases). The CDR3 totals 13 residues. Germline V gives CDR1 SGHRS, CDR2 YFSETQ.

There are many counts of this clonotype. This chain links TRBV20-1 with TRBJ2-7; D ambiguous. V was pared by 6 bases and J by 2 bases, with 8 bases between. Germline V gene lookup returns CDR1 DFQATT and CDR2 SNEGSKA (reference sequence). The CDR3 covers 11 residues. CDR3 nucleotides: TGCAGTGCCCCCGACACCTACGAGCAGTACTTC. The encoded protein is CSAPDTYEQYF.

The CDR3 nucleotides are TGCAGCGCAGGAGACAGGGTGGTAGCCAAAAACATTCAGTACTTC. This sequence encodes CSAGDRVVAKNIQYF. The chain has TRBV29-1 and TRBJ2-4; TRBD1 agrees at 7 bases. After removal of 7 bases from V and 0 bases from J, the junction contained 9 bases not matched to a gene. The CDR3 spans 15 residues. Germline V gene data show CDR1 as SQVTM and CDR2 as ANQGSEA.

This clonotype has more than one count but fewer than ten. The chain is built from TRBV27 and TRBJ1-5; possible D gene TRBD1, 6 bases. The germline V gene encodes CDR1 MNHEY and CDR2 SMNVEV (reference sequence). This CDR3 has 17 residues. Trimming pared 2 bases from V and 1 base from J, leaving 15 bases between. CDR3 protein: CASSLLATGWSNQPQHF. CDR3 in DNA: TGTGCCAGCAGTTTACTAGCCACAGGGTGGAGCAATCAGCCCCAGCATTTT.

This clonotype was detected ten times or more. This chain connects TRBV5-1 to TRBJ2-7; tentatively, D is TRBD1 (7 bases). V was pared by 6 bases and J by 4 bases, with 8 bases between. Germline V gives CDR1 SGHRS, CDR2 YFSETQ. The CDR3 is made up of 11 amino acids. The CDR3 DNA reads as TGCGCCAGCACAGGGGGGTACGAGCAGTACTTC. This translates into CASTGGYEQYF.

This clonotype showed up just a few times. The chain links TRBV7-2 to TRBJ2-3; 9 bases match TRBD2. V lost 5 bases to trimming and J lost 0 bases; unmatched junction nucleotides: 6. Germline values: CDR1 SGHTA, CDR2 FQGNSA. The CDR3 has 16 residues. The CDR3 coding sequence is TGTGCCAGCAGCACTGGACTAGCGAGAAGCACAGATACGCAGTATTTT. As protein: CASSTGLARSTDTQYF.

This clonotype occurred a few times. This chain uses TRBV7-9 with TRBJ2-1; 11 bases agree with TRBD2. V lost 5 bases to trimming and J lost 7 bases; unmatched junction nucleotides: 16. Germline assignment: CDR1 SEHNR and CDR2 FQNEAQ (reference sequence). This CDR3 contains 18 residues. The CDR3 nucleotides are TGTGCCAGCAGCAGCCGGACGATATCTAGCGGGAGGAAGAATGAGCAGTTCTTC. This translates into CASSSRTISSGRKNEQFF.

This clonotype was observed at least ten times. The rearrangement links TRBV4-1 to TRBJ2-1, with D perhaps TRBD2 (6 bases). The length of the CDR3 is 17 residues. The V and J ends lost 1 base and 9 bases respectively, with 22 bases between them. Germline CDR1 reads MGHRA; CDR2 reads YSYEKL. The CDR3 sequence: CASSQALSGTSRPEQFF. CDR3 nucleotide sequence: TGCGCCAGCAGCCAAGCCCTCTCCGGGACTTCCAGACCTGAGCAGTTCTTC.

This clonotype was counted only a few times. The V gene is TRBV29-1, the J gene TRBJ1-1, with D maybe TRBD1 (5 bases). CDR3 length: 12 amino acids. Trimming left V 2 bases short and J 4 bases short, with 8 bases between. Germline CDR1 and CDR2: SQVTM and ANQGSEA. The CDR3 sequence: CSVEKGTTEAFF. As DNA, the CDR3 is TGCAGCGTTGAAAAAGGGACCACTGAAGCTTTCTTT.

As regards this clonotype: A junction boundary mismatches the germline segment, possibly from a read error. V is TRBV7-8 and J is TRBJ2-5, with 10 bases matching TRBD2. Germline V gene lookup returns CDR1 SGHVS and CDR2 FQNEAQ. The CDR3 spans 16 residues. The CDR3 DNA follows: TGTGTCAGCAGCCGAGGGAGCGGGAGGGCCCATCAGACCCAGTACTTC. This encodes CVSSRGSGRAHQTQYF.

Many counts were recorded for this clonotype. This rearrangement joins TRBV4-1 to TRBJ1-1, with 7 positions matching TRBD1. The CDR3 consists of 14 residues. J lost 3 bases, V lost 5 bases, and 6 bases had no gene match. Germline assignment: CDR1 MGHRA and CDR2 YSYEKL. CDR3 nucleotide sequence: TGCGCCAGCAGCTCATCGACAGGGTACACTGAAGCTTTCTTT. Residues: CASSSSTGYTEAFF.

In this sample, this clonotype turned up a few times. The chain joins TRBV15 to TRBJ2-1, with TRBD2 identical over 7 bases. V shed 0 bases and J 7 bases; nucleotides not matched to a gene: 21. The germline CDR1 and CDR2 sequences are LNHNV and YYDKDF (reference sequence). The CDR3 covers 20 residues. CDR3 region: CATSREYPKSRLADSNEQFF. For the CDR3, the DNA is TGTGCCACCAGCAGAGAGTACCCCAAGTCCAGGCTAGCGGATTCGAATGAGCAGTTCTTC.

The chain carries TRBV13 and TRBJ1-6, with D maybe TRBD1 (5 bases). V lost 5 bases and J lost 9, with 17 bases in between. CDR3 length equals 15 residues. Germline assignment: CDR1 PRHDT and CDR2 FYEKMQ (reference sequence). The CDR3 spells CASSPGTALSSPLHF. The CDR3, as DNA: TGTGCCAGCAGCCCCGGGACGGCGCTTTCTTCACCCCTCCACTTT. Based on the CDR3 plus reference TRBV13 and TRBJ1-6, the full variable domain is AAGVIQSPRHLIKEKRETATLKCYPIPRHDTVYWYQQGPGQDPQFLISFYEKMQSDKGSIPDRFSAQQFSDYHSELNMSSLELGDSALYFCASSPGTALSSPLHFGNGTRLTVT.

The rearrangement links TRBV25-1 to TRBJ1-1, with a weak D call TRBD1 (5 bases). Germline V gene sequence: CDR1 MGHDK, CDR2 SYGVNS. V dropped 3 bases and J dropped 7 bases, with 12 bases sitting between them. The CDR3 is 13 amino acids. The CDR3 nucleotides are TGTGCCAGCAGTGAGGCAGGGCGATTTGAAGCTTTCTTT. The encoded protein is CASSEAGRFEAFF. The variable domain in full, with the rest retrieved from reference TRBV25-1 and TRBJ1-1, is EADIYQTPRYLVIGTGKKITLECSQTMGHDKMYWYQQDPGMELHLIHYSYGVNSTEKGDLSSESTVSRIRTEHFPLTLESARPSHTSQYLCASSEAGRFEAFFGQGTRLTVV.

The CDR3 DNA follows: TGTGCCAGCAGCCTGAGAGGGACTTCAGAGACCCAGTACTTC. This gives the protein CASSLRGTSETQYF. The J gene is TRBJ2-5, the V gene TRBV3-1; D possibly corresponds to TRBD2 (6 bases). This CDR3 has 14 residues. Per the germline V gene, CDR1 is LGHDT and CDR2 is YNNKEL (reference sequence). V lost 4 bases and J lost 4, with 13 bases in between.

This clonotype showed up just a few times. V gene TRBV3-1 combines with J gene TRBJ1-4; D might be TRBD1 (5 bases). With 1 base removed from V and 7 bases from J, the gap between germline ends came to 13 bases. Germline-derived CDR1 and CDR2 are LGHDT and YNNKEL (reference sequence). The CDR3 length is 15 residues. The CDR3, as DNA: TGTGCCAGCAGCCAAGTCGGCCAGGGAGGTGAAAAACTGTTTTTT. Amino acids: CASSQVGQGGEKLFF.

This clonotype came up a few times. The CDR3 reads CASSELAGVFEQFF. Here the CDR3 DNA reads TGTGCCAGCAGTGAACTAGCGGGAGTGTTTGAGCAGTTCTTC. The rearrangement links TRBV2 to TRBJ2-1; 10 positions agree with TRBD2. CDR3 size: 14 residues. Germline CDR1 reads SNHLY; CDR2 reads FYNNEI. The junction had 4 bases not matched to a gene; V was cut back by 2 bases and J by 9 bases.

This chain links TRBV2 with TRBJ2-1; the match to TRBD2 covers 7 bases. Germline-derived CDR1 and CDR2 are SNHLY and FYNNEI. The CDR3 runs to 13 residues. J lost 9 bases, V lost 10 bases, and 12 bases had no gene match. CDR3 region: CATLQEGGSEQFF. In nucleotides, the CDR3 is TGTGCCACCCTCCAGGAGGGAGGGAGTGAGCAGTTCTTC.

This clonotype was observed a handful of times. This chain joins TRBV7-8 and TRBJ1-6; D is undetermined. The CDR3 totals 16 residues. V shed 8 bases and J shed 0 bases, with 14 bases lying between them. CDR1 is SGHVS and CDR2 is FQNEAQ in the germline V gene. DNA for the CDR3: TGTGCCAGCTTTGTCTCGTCTAGCTCCTATAATTCACCCCTCCACTTT. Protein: CASFVSSSSYNSPLHF.

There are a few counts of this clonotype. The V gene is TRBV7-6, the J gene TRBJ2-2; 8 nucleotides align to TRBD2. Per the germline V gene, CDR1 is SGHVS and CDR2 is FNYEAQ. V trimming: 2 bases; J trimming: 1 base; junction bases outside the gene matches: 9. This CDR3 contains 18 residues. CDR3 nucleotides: TGTGCCAGCAGCTTAAAGTCGAGCGGGAGATGGAACACCGGGGAGCTGTTTTTT. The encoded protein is CASSLKSSGRWNTGELFF.

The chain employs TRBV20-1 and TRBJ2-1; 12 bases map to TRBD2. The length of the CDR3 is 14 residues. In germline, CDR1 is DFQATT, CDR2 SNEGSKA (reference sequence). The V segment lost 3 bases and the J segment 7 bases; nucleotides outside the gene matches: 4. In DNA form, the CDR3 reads TGCAGTGCTAGGCGGACTAGCGGGGTGAATGAGCAGTTCTTC. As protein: CSARRTSGVNEQFF.

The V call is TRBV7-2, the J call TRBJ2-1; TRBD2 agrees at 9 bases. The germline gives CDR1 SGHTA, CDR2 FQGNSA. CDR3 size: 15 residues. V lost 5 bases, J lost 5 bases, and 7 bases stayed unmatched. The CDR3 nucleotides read TGTGCCAGCAGCCCCCGACTAGCGGTAGACAATGAGCAGTTCTTC. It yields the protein CASSPRLAVDNEQFF.

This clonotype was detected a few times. This CDR3 reads CASSYGGGVNEQFF. Written as DNA, the CDR3 is TGTGCCAGCAGTTACGGAGGGGGCGTAAATGAGCAGTTCTTC. The chain joins TRBV6-5 to TRBJ2-1; maybe TRBD1 (7 bases). Per germline, CDR1 MNHEY and CDR2 SVGAGI. V lost 2 bases to trimming and J lost 7 bases, with 12 bases between them. This CDR3 is built from 14 residues.